This passage covers 27 T cell receptor beta chains from one sample sequenced in a study of patients and donors after allogeneic stem cell transplantation. TCRdb analysed the RT-PCR reads with MiXCR anew, one entry per CDR3 protein. The data contain 800,000 to 1,000,000 distinct CDR3 sequences, around 17% of them singletons. Input material: blood, either unsorted or a sorted T cell fraction (not recorded which). These receptors were taken from a human donor who was either an allogeneic HSCT recipient or a stem cell or donor lymphocyte infusion donor (not recorded which). It is not recorded whose cells these are; they may come from a transplant donor.

This rearrangement joins TRBV10-3 to TRBJ2-5; tentative D call: TRBD2 (7 bases). V was cut by 10 bases and J by 1 base, with 13 bases left in between. In germline, CDR1 is ENHRY, CDR2 SYGVKD. This CDR3 is built from 13 residues. In nucleotides, the CDR3 is TGTGCCACCTTACGGGGGGCCCAAGAGACCCAGTACTTC. This translates into CATLRGAQETQYF.

This chain joins TRBV7-6 and TRBJ2-7, with a tentative D call TRBD2 (5 bases). The CDR3 extends over 17 amino acids. Germline loops: CDR1 SGHVS, CDR2 FNYEAQ. Between the trimmed V and J ends, which lost 2 bases and 7 bases, there was a span of 24 bases. The CDR3 nucleotides read TGTGCCAGCAGCTTAAGCCCCGGGTTAGGCGCTTCGGGGGAGCAGTACTTC. Translated, it gives CASSLSPGLGASGEQYF.

V gene TRBV9 combines with J gene TRBJ2-2, with TRBD2 matching over 11 bases. Germline CDR1 is SGDLS and CDR2 is YYNGEE. J lost 6 bases, V lost 1 base, and 5 bases had no gene match. The CDR3 runs 16 residues. CDR3 residues: CASSVMGSGRAGELFF. The CDR3 nucleotides are TGTGCCAGCAGCGTAATGGGTAGCGGGAGGGCCGGGGAGCTGTTTTTT.

This rearrangement joins TRBV12-3 or TRBV12-4 to TRBJ2-5; D possibly uses TRBD1 or TRBD2 (5 bases each). Trimming removed 3 bases from V and 4 bases from J, with 21 bases in between. The length of the CDR3 is 17 residues. CDR3 region: CASSFLVGTPRGETQYF. As DNA, the CDR3 is TGTGCCAGCAGTTTCCTAGTAGGGACCCCTCGGGGAGAGACCCAGTACTTC.

This clonotype appeared a few times. The chain couples TRBV12-3 or TRBV12-4 to TRBJ2-7, with 7 bases that match TRBD1. With V trimmed by 6 bases and J by 7 bases, 9 bases remained unmatched. The CDR3 length is 13 residues. CDR3 region: CASSPVRGREQYF. The CDR3 DNA reads as TGTGCCAGCAGCCCGGTTAGGGGGCGTGAGCAGTACTTC.

This clonotype was found a few times. The CDR3 spells CASSPYLANTGELFF. The CDR3 DNA follows: TGTGCCAGCAGCCCTTACCTCGCGAACACCGGGGAGCTGTTTTTT. The chain couples TRBV7-2 to TRBJ2-2; D not certain. The CDR3 runs to 15 residues. In germline, CDR1 is SGHTA, CDR2 FQGNSA. Trimming removed 5 bases at V and 0 bases at J, with 10 bases between.

The chain recombines TRBV13 with TRBJ1-1, with 7 bases identical to TRBD1. The CDR3 extends over 14 amino acids. V lost 6 bases to trimming and J lost 5 bases; unmatched junction nucleotides: 9. Germline V gives CDR1 PRHDT, CDR2 FYEKMQ (reference sequence). The CDR3, as DNA: TGTGCCAGCAGTTCGGACAGGATGAGGACTGAAGCTTTCTTT. It encodes CASSSDRMRTEAFF.

CDR3 sequence: CASGQLAGDYNEQFF. In nucleotides, the CDR3 is TGCGCCAGCGGACAACTAGCGGGAGATTACAATGAGCAGTTCTTC. V is TRBV5-1 and J is TRBJ2-1; 11 nucleotides agree with TRBD2. The CDR3 runs 15 residues. Germline trimming cut 7 bases from V and 4 bases from J; bases unmatched to any gene: 7. Per germline, CDR1 SGHRS and CDR2 YFSETQ.

CDR3: CASSLLQGLGYNEQFF. The CDR3 DNA is TGTGCCAGCAGTCTTTTACAGGGGCTGGGCTACAATGAGCAGTTCTTC. The genes are TRBV6-1 and TRBJ2-1; 7 bases are a match to TRBD1. CDR3 length: 16 residues. The germline gives CDR1 MNHNS, CDR2 SASEGT. V gave up 5 bases and J gave up 3 bases; unmatched junction bases: 10.

V gene TRBV10-3 combines with J gene TRBJ1-3; no definite D call. Germline loops: CDR1 ENHRY, CDR2 SYGVKD. The germline V and J ends were trimmed by 5 bases and 0 bases, with 11 bases remaining between them. The CDR3 spans 15 residues. The chain's CDR3 is CAISNRPDSGNTIYF. CDR3 DNA: TGTGCCATCAGTAATAGACCGGACTCTGGAAACACCATATATTTT.

Note on this clonotype: Relative to the germline gene, one junction end is altered; a read error may explain this. The chain links TRBV12-3 or TRBV12-4 to TRBJ2-7; D perhaps matches TRBD2 (6 bases). This CDR3 is built from 13 residues. The CDR3 region has the DNA TGTGCCAGCAGTCTTACTAGCTCCCACGAGCAGTACTTC. As protein: CASSLTSSHEQYF.

The table lists this clonotype with many counts. The chain employs TRBV5-1 and TRBJ2-7; a weak D match, TRBD1 (5 bases). The ends were cut back, 4 bases at V and 2 bases at J, with 16 bases in the middle. Germline values: CDR1 SGHRS, CDR2 YFSETQ. The CDR3 covers 15 residues. CDR3 DNA: TGCGCCAGCAGCCCGGACACCGTAATTGCCTACGAGCAGTACTTC. Translation gives CASSPDTVIAYEQYF.

This clonotype was detected only a few times. The chain has TRBV5-1 and TRBJ2-2; D is unresolved. The V and J ends lost 0 bases and 6 bases respectively, with 9 bases between them. The length of the CDR3 is 14 residues. The germline CDR1 and CDR2 sequences are SGHRS and YFSETQ. CDR3 DNA sequence: TGCGCCAGCAGCTTGGTGCTGCTTTCCGGGGAGCTGTTTTTT. As protein: CASSLVLLSGELFF.

Only a few counts were recorded for this clonotype. J is TRBJ2-7 and V is TRBV12-3 or TRBV12-4, with 7 bases matching TRBD2. This CDR3 is 13 amino acids long. With 6 bases clipped from V and 6 bases from J, the junction kept 8 bases outside the gene matches. CDR3 DNA: TGTGCCAGCAGCCCATCCGGCGGGGGCGAGCAGTACTTC. It translates to CASSPSGGGEQYF.

The V call is TRBV5-1, the J call TRBJ2-1; D is unresolved. The CDR3 length is 12 residues. The V end was cut by 6 bases, the J end by 7 bases, with 11 bases between. Germline V gives CDR1 SGHRS, CDR2 YFSETQ. The CDR3 region is CASNNFGNEQFF. The CDR3 nucleotides are TGCGCCAGCAATAACTTTGGTAATGAGCAGTTCTTC.

V and J are TRBV7-9 and TRBJ2-1; D gene uncertain. Per germline, CDR1 SEHNR and CDR2 FQNEAQ (reference sequence). The CDR3 is made up of 13 amino acids. V lost 5 bases and J lost 7, with 12 bases in between. CDR3 in amino acids: CASSPTNKNEQFF. CDR3 DNA sequence: TGTGCCAGCAGCCCCACTAATAAGAATGAGCAGTTCTTC.

This clonotype was counted between two and nine times. This sequence joins TRBV6-1 and TRBJ2-5, with 12 bases fitting TRBD2. Trimming at V came to 6 bases and at J to 3 bases, leaving 5 bases not matched to a gene. Germline values: CDR1 MNHNS, CDR2 SASEGT. CDR3 size: 15 residues. The CDR3 region is CASRSSGRAEETQYF. CDR3 in DNA: TGTGCCAGCAGGTCTAGCGGGAGGGCCGAAGAGACCCAGTACTTC.

This clonotype was picked up many times. The chain's CDR3 is CATSDTPRGELFF. CDR3 coding DNA: TGTGCCACCAGTGATACACCTCGCGGGGAGCTGTTTTTT. The V gene is TRBV24-1, the J gene TRBJ2-2; D remains unclear. V lost 3 bases and J 7 bases, leaving 8 bases between the germline ends. Germline CDR1 and CDR2: KGHDR and SFDVKD. CDR3 length equals 13 residues.

The V call is TRBV7-9, the J call TRBJ2-7, with D tentatively TRBD1 (5 bases). This CDR3 comprises 15 residues. The germline V gene encodes CDR1 SEHNR and CDR2 FQNEAQ (reference sequence). The ends were cut back, 2 bases at V and 4 bases at J, with 15 bases in the middle. In nucleotides, the CDR3 is TGTGCCAGCAGCTTAAGAGGCAGAGACAGATACGAGCAGTACTTC. This translates into CASSLRGRDRYEQYF.

V gene TRBV7-9 combines with J gene TRBJ1-2; no clear D gene. This CDR3 is 15 amino acids long. The germline gives CDR1 SEHNR, CDR2 FQNEAQ (reference sequence). V lost 4 bases and J 0 bases, leaving 12 bases between the germline ends. CDR3 DNA sequence: TGTGCCAGCAGCTCCGGACGGTCCTCTAACTATGGCTACACCTTC. This gives the protein CASSSGRSSNYGYTF.

V usage is TRBV20-1 and J usage is TRBJ1-5, with no clear D. This CDR3 is 15 amino acids long. Trimming shortened V by 3 bases and J by 6 bases, and 18 bases separated the two germline ends. Germline V gene data show CDR1 as DFQATT and CDR2 as SNEGSKA (reference sequence). The CDR3 sequence is CSASGADAAGQPQHF. CDR3 DNA: TGCAGTGCTAGCGGCGCGGACGCGGCCGGTCAGCCCCAGCATTTT.

This clonotype came up once. The chain carries TRBV5-4 and TRBJ2-3; 9 bases are shared with TRBD2. There are 13 residues in the CDR3. Germline V lookup: CDR1 SGHNT, CDR2 YYREEE (reference sequence). The ends lost 5 bases at V and 5 bases at J; junction bases unmatched: 3. CDR3 sequence (DNA): TGTGCCAGCAGTACAGCGGGGGGAGATACGCAGTATTTT. It translates to CASSTAGGDTQYF.

This clonotype showed up many times. This chain joins TRBV9 and TRBJ2-7; possible D gene TRBD2, 5 bases. The germline gives CDR1 SGDLS, CDR2 YYNGEE. With 3 bases removed from V and 0 bases from J, the gap between germline ends came to 10 bases. This CDR3 spans 14 amino acids. The CDR3 protein is CASSARGGSYEQYF. The CDR3 region has the DNA TGTGCCAGCAGCGCTCGAGGAGGCTCCTACGAGCAGTACTTC. Combining the CDR3 with reference TRBV9 and TRBJ2-7 gives the whole variable domain DSGVTQTPKHLITATGQRVTLRCSPRSGDLSVYWYQQSLDQGLQFLIQYYNGEERAKGNILERFSAQQFPDLHSELNLSSLELGDSALYFCASSARGGSYEQYFGPGTRLTVT.

The genes are TRBV6-2 or TRBV6-3 and TRBJ1-2; D is perhaps TRBD1 (6 bases). Per the germline V gene, CDR1 is MNHEY and CDR2 is SVGEGT. The CDR3 loop spans 16 amino acids. The V end was cut by 6 bases, the J end by 2 bases, with 19 bases between. The CDR3: CASSRYRDTLNYGYTF. The CDR3 DNA sequence: TGTGCCAGCAGCCGCTACAGGGACACCCTAAACTATGGCTACACCTTC.

This clonotype turned up a few times. The chain's CDR3 is CSVSGLAGRETQYF. As DNA, the CDR3 is TGCAGCGTAAGCGGACTAGCGGGACGAGAGACCCAGTACTTC. The chain joins TRBV29-1 to TRBJ2-5; TRBD2 agrees at 12 bases. The CDR3 sequence is 14 residues long. Germline lookup yields CDR1 SQVTM and CDR2 ANQGSEA. Trimming took 6 bases from V and 4 from J; bases not matched to a gene: 6. Complete variable domain (other parts from reference TRBV29-1 and TRBJ2-5): SAVISQKPSRDICQRGTSLTIQCQVDSQVTMMFWYRQQPGQSLTLIATANQGSEATYESGFVIDKFPISRPNLTFSTLTVSNMSPEDSSIYLCSVSGLAGRETQYFGPGTRLLVL.

This clonotype was seen a few times. The chain links TRBV7-8 to TRBJ2-3, with 7 bases that match TRBD1. V gave up 5 bases and J gave up 1 base; unmatched junction bases: 12. The CDR3 is 17 amino acids. Germline-derived CDR1 and CDR2 are SGHVS and FQNEAQ. CDR3 residues: CASSRGRGQTRTDTQYF. The DNA of the CDR3 is TGTGCCAGCAGCCGGGGCAGGGGACAGACCCGCACAGATACGCAGTATTTT.

The chain has TRBV12-3 or TRBV12-4 and TRBJ1-2, with D possibly matching TRBD1 (6 bases). V dropped 3 bases and J dropped 6 bases, with 17 bases sitting between them. The CDR3 covers 15 residues. CDR3 bases: TGTGCCAGCAGTTTTTCGCCAGGGGCGCCGGATGGCTACACCTTC. Protein sequence: CASSFSPGAPDGYTF.